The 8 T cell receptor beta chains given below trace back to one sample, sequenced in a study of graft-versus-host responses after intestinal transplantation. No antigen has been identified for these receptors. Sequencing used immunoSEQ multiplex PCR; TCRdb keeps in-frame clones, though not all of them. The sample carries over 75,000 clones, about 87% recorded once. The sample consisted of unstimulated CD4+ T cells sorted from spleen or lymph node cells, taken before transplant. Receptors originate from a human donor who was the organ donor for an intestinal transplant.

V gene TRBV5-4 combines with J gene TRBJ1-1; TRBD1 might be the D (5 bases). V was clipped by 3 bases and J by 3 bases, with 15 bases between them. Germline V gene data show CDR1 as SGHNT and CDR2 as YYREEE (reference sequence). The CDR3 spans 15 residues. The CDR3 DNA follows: TGTGCCAGCAGCTCGGGGCCGGGGGAGTACACTGAAGCTTTCTTT. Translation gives CASSSGPGEYTEAFF.

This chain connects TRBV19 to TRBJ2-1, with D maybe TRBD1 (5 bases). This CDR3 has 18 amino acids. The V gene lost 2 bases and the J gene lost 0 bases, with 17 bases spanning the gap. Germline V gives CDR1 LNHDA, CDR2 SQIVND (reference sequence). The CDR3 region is CASSILPREDSSYNEQFF. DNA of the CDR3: TGTGCCAGTAGTATACTCCCGAGAGAAGACAGCTCCTACAATGAGCAGTTCTTC.

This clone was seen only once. The CDR3 DNA follows: TGTGCCAGCAGGGGGCGAACAGGGGCCGGGGAGACCCAGTACTTC. Translated, it gives CASRGRTGAGETQYF. V is TRBV2 and J is TRBJ2-5; 7 bases agree with TRBD1. This CDR3 comprises 15 residues. Germline lookup yields CDR1 SNHLY and CDR2 FYNNEI. V dropped 6 bases and J dropped 5; count of bases not matched to a gene: 12.

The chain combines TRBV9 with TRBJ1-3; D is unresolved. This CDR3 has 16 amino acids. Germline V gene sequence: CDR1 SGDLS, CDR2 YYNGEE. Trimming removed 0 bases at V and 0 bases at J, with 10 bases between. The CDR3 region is CASSVGPLASGNTIYF. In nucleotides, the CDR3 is TGTGCCAGCAGCGTAGGTCCCTTAGCCTCTGGAAACACCATATATTTT.

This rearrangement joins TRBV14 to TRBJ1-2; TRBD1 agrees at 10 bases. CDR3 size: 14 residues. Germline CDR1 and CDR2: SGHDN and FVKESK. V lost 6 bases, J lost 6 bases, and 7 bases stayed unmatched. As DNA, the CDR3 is TGTGCCAGCAGAGTGACAGGGGGCGTCCATGGCTACACCTTC. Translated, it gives CASRVTGGVHGYTF.

The CDR3 DNA sequence: TGTGCCAGCAGTCGCAAGCCCCTTCCAGAGACCCAGTACTTC. Translated, it gives CASSRKPLPETQYF. The rearrangement links TRBV11-2 to TRBJ2-5, with D unclear. This CDR3 comprises 14 residues. V lost 6 bases, J lost 4 bases, and 15 bases lay in between. Per the germline V gene, CDR1 is SGHAT and CDR2 is FQNNGV. Full variable domain (outside the CDR3, taken from reference TRBV11-2 and TRBJ2-5): EAGVAQSPRYKIIEKRQSVAFWCNPISGHATLYWYQQILGQGPKLLIQFQNNGVVDDSQLPKDRFSAERLKGVDSTLKIQPAKLEDSAVYLCASSRKPLPETQYFGPGTRLLVL.

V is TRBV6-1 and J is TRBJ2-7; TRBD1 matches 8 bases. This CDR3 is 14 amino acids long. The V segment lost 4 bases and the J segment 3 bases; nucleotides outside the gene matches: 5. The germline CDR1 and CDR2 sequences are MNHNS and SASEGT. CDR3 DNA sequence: TGTGCCAGCAGTGGACATGGACAGGGCTACGAGCAGTACTTC. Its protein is CASSGHGQGYEQYF.

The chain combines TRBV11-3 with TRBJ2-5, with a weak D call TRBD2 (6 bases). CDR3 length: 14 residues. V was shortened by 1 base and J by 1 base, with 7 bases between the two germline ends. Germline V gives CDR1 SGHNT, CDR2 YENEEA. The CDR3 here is CASSLAGGQETQYF. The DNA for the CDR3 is TGTGCCAGCAGCTTAGCCGGGGGCCAAGAGACCCAGTACTTC.